A single sample is the source of the 8 T cell receptor beta chains below, sequenced in a study of T cells in Graves' hyperthyroidism and ophthalmopathy. The TCR beta CDR3 regions underwent amplification using RNA transcripts as the source. HTBI primers were the set used in a first-round RT-PCR of the TCR CDR3. From the multiplex PCR reads, TCRdb called clonotypes with MiXCR, one entry per CDR3 protein. The profile covers approximately 100,000 distinct CDR3 sequences, with approximately 40% appearing a single time and roughly a tenth taken by the ten largest. What was sequenced was peripheral blood or thyroid tissue (not recorded which). The receptors were sampled from a woman in her twenties or thirties with Graves' hyperthyroidism.

This clonotype was observed a few times. The V and J genes are TRBV30 and TRBJ2-7, with D hard to call. Looked up from germline, CDR1 is GTSNPN and CDR2 is SVGIG (reference sequence). The CDR3 is 13 residues long. Between the trimmed V and J ends, which lost 1 base and 3 bases, there was a span of 10 bases. CDR3 region: CAWSGQSNYEQYF. CDR3 nucleotide sequence: TGTGCCTGGAGTGGTCAGAGTAACTACGAGCAGTACTTC.

This clonotype was counted at least ten times. The rearrangement joins TRBV4-1 to TRBJ1-5; D not resolved. The CDR3 runs to 16 residues. Germline V CDR1 and CDR2: MGHRA, YSYEKL. V shed 0 bases and J shed 3 bases, with 12 bases lying between them. The CDR3 DNA follows: TGCGCCAGCAGCCAAGAGGAAGGTCGATTCAATCAGCCCCAGCATTTT. It codes for CASSQEEGRFNQPQHF.

V and J are TRBV2 and TRBJ2-7; 7 nucleotides align to TRBD1. The germline V gene encodes CDR1 SNHLY and CDR2 FYNNEI. This CDR3 is 13 amino acids long. CDR3 sequence (DNA): TGTGCAAGCCGGGACAGTTACTCCTACGAGCAGTACTTC. This encodes CASRDSYSYEQYF.

This clonotype has only one observation. V gene TRBV2 combines with J gene TRBJ2-5, with 9 bases identical to TRBD1. The V gene's germline CDR1 is SNHLY and CDR2 FYNNEI. J was trimmed by 3 bases and V by 11 bases; bases with no gene match: 4. The CDR3 extends over 12 amino acids. The CDR3 coding sequence is TGTGCCGGCCGGGACAGGGAAGAGACCCAGTACTTC. Protein product: CAGRDREETQYF.

This chain uses TRBV25-1 with TRBJ2-7, with 11 nucleotides matching TRBD1. The ends lost 9 bases at V and 3 bases at J; junction bases unmatched: 7. Germline loops: CDR1 MGHDK, CDR2 SYGVNS. The CDR3 contains 14 residues. The CDR3 here is CASAGQGVCYEQYF. CDR3 in DNA: TGTGCCAGTGCGGGACAGGGGGTCTGCTACGAGCAGTACTTC.

This chain uses TRBV9 with TRBJ2-2, with 11 bases identical to TRBD2. The CDR3 is 14 residues long. Germline V gene sequence: CDR1 SGDLS, CDR2 YYNGEE. V lost 5 bases and J lost 7; bases outside the gene matches: 4. CDR3 DNA: TGTGCCAGCAGACTAGCGGGAGAGATCGGGGAGCTGTTTTTT. Translated: CASRLAGEIGELFF.

This clonotype was recorded many times. J is TRBJ2-3 and V is TRBV7-9; D tentatively reads TRBD1 or TRBD2 (5 bases each). V lost 4 bases and J 6 bases, leaving 20 bases between the germline ends. Per germline, CDR1 SEHNR and CDR2 FQNEAQ (reference sequence). The CDR3 loop spans 16 amino acids. The CDR3 bases are TGTGCCAGCAGCTCCCCCGGGGCAGGGATTGAGGATACGCAGTATTTT. Translating it yields CASSSPGAGIEDTQYF.

This clonotype was seen repeatedly, ten times or more. This chain connects TRBV6-6 to TRBJ2-3, with D unclear. Germline V gives CDR1 MNHNY, CDR2 SVGAGI (reference sequence). CDR3 length equals 11 residues. The germline V and J ends were trimmed by 6 bases and 6 bases, with 7 bases remaining between them. In DNA form, the CDR3 reads TGTGCCAGCAGCACCAGGGATACGCAGTATTTT. It yields the protein CASSTRDTQYF.